The 20 T cell receptor beta chains given below trace back to one sample, sequenced in a study of T cell repertoires in cytomegalovirus infection (dated by TCRdb to the late 2010s). The intended sense of this specimen's treatment or condition label: in vitro stimulation with specific CMV peptide epitopes to enrich CMV-specific T cells. Sequencing used an Illumina HiSeq 1500. TCRdb passed the public sequencing reads through fastp at Q25 and MiXCR, retaining productive beta sequences. For every CDR3 protein sequence, its rows merge into one entry that carries the most common genes and DNA. The sample has 650,000 to 850,000 distinct CDR3 sequences on record, about 27% of them singletons. The ten largest account for about an eighth of the sample. Their antigens remain unidentified. Sequenced material: cultured CD8+ T cells from PBMCs, taken from culture after CMV antigen stimulation. Receptors originate from a human donor in good health (CMV status not recorded). Some clones in this sample may be carry-over from other donors' samples.

This chain links TRBV27 with TRBJ2-3; perhaps TRBD1 as D (6 bases). Germline V gene sequence: CDR1 MNHEY, CDR2 SMNVEV (reference sequence). The CDR3 runs to 14 residues. Trimming pared 1 base from V and 8 bases from J, leaving 13 bases between. CDR3 amino acids: CASSLWGPQGTQYF. CDR3 DNA: TGTGCCAGCAGTTTATGGGGGCCGCAAGGTACGCAGTATTTT.

The chain links TRBV20-1 to TRBJ2-7; 14 bases map to TRBD2. This CDR3 comprises 17 residues. The trim removed 5 bases at V and 7 bases at J, leaving 16 bases unmatched. Germline V gives CDR1 DFQATT, CDR2 SNEGSKA (reference sequence). The CDR3 sequence is CSARGLAGGGGSEEQYV. CDR3 nucleotide sequence: TGCAGTGCTCGTGGACTAGCGGGGGGCGGTGGGTCGGAGGAGCAGTACGTC.

The gene calls are TRBV6-8 and TRBJ2-1; 13 positions match TRBD2. V shed 0 bases, J shed 9 bases, and the junction held 8 bases outside the gene matches. Per germline, CDR1 MNHGY and CDR2 SAAAGT. There are 17 residues in the CDR3. The CDR3 bases are TGTGCCAGCAGTTACTCCGTACTAGCGGGGGGGTGGAGTGAGCAGTTCTTC. Protein sequence: CASSYSVLAGGWSEQFF.

The J gene is TRBJ1-2, the V gene TRBV27; possibly TRBD1 for D (6 bases). The CDR3 is made up of 14 amino acids. The germline V gene encodes CDR1 MNHEY and CDR2 SMNVEV (reference sequence). V lost 6 bases, J lost 3 bases, and 14 bases lay in between. The CDR3 here is CASSPVGGHYGYTF. CDR3 in DNA: TGTGCCAGCAGCCCCGTGGGGGGCCACTATGGCTACACCTTC.

This clonotype turned up a few times. The V and J genes are TRBV28 and TRBJ2-3; D call uncertain. In germline, CDR1 is MDHEN, CDR2 SYDVKM. This CDR3 contains 13 residues. Between the trimmed V and J ends, which lost 9 bases and 2 bases, there was a span of 12 bases. CDR3 in DNA: TGTGCCAGTCGGATCCCTGTCACAGATACGCAGTATTTT. Its translation: CASRIPVTDTQYF.

The J gene is TRBJ2-7, the V gene TRBV18, with 10 bases that match TRBD1. After removal of 2 bases from V and 0 bases from J, the junction contained 1 base not matched to a gene. CDR1 and CDR2 from the germline V gene are KGHSH and LQKENI. CDR3 length: 15 residues. The CDR3 sequence is CASSPGTGDSYEQYF. The DNA for the CDR3 is TGTGCCAGCTCACCAGGGACAGGGGACTCCTACGAGCAGTACTTC.

This clonotype was observed a handful of times. V usage is TRBV6-1 and J usage is TRBJ1-2, with D uncertain. The CDR3 spans 16 residues. Germline-derived CDR1 and CDR2 are MNHNS and SASEGT. V was shortened by 0 bases and J by 8 bases, with 19 bases between the two germline ends. For the CDR3, the DNA is TGTGCCAGCAGTGAAGCGGTAACAGCCTCCGCGGGGGGCTACACCTTC. It is translated as CASSEAVTASAGGYTF.

The V gene is TRBV14, the J gene TRBJ2-3; D perhaps matches TRBD2 (6 bases). Trimming took off 1 base at V and 6 bases at J, with 14 bases between the two ends. Germline V gene data show CDR1 as SGHDN and CDR2 as FVKESK. The CDR3 runs 15 residues. The DNA of the CDR3 is TGTGCCAGCAGCCAAGTCCCTGGAGGGTTGGATACGCAGTATTTT. Amino acid sequence: CASSQVPGGLDTQYF.

This clonotype has more than one count but fewer than ten. CDR3 DNA: TGTGCCAGCAGCTTAGGGGGGCAGGGGAGCACAGATACGCAGTATTTT. Its translation: CASSLGGQGSTDTQYF. This chain connects TRBV7-2 to TRBJ2-3, with D tentatively TRBD1 (6 bases). In germline, CDR1 is SGHTA, CDR2 FQGNSA. The CDR3 covers 16 residues. Trimming took 1 base from V and 0 from J, leaving 11 bases between them.

In its sample, this clonotype was seen a few times. The chain recombines TRBV4-3 with TRBJ2-4; D call uncertain. V lost 1 base and J lost 1, with 14 bases in between. There are 17 residues in the CDR3. Germline CDR1 LGHNA, CDR2 YSLEER. The CDR3 nucleotides read TGCGCCAGCAGCCAAGGGCCACTGATCGGGGCCAAAAACATTCAGTACTTC. Encoded protein: CASSQGPLIGAKNIQYF.

The chain employs TRBV5-5 and TRBJ1-2, with 8 positions matching TRBD1. Per germline, CDR1 SGHKS and CDR2 YYEKEE (reference sequence). V shed 1 base, J shed 3 bases, and the junction held 8 bases outside the gene matches. This CDR3 is built from 16 residues. The CDR3 loop is CASSLRWTGQHYGYTF. The DNA of the CDR3 is TGTGCCAGCAGCTTGAGGTGGACAGGGCAGCACTATGGCTACACCTTC.

This clonotype has ten or more counts. The chain is built from TRBV7-8 and TRBJ1-5, with D possibly being TRBD1 (5 bases). CDR3 length: 15 residues. Germline CDR1 reads SGHVS; CDR2 reads FQNEAQ. Trimming stripped 1 base from V and 2 bases from J, with 9 bases between. DNA of the CDR3: TGTGCCAGCAGCTTAGGGGGGGTTGGCAATCAGCCCCAGCATTTT. Translating it yields CASSLGGVGNQPQHF.

Ten or more counts support this clonotype. This chain uses TRBV7-9 with TRBJ1-3; 8 nucleotides agree with TRBD1. With 5 bases clipped from V and 1 base from J, the junction kept 1 base outside the gene matches. The CDR3 has 14 amino acids. Germline V gene sequence: CDR1 SEHNR, CDR2 FQNEAQ (reference sequence). The CDR3 region is CASSRQGSGNTIYF. In DNA form, the CDR3 reads TGTGCCAGCAGCCGACAGGGGTCTGGAAACACCATATATTTT.

The V gene is TRBV19, the J gene TRBJ1-1, with 9 bases identical to TRBD1. V shed 7 bases, J shed 0 bases, and the junction held 3 bases outside the gene matches. The CDR3 spans 14 residues. The germline CDR1 and CDR2 sequences are LNHDA and SQIVND (reference sequence). CDR3 sequence reads: CASKDRGMNTEAFF. Written as DNA, the CDR3 is TGTGCCAGTAAGGACAGGGGAATGAACACTGAAGCTTTCTTT. Filled out from reference TRBV19 and TRBJ1-1, the complete variable domain reads DGGITQSPKYLFRKEGQNVTLSCEQNLNHDAMYWYRQDPGQGLRLIYYSQIVNDFQKGDIAEGYSVSREKKESFPLTVTSAQKNPTAFYLCASKDRGMNTEAFFGQGTRLTVV.

This clonotype came up many times. This sequence joins TRBV6-1 and TRBJ1-2; 7 bases line up with TRBD1. Unmatched junction bases numbered 15, after V lost 11 bases and J lost 6 bases. The CDR3 length is 14 residues. The germline CDR1 and CDR2 sequences are MNHNS and SASEGT. This CDR3 reads CAARRGLGGDGYTF. In DNA, the CDR3 is TGTGCCGCACGGCGGGGTTTAGGGGGCGATGGCTACACCTTC.

Ten or more counts support this clonotype. This chain uses TRBV7-2 with TRBJ1-1; D is perhaps TRBD1 (5 bases). Germline V gene sequence: CDR1 SGHTA, CDR2 FQGNSA. CDR3 size: 13 residues. Trimming took off 5 bases at V and 1 base at J, with 8 bases between the two ends. The CDR3 DNA is TGTGCCAGCAGCCGGGGGTGGAACACTGAAGCTTTCTTT. This sequence encodes CASSRGWNTEAFF.

J is TRBJ2-5 and V is TRBV28; 8 positions match TRBD1. The CDR3 covers 16 residues. The germline CDR1 and CDR2 sequences are MDHEN and SYDVKM. V was clipped by 2 bases and J by 3 bases; unmatched bases: 8. CDR3 residues: CASSLTPAGGEETQYF. CDR3 nucleotide sequence: TGTGCCAGCAGTTTAACCCCGGCAGGGGGCGAAGAGACCCAGTACTTC.

V is TRBV7-3 and J is TRBJ2-1; possibly TRBD1 for D (6 bases). V dropped 2 bases and J dropped 4 bases, with 9 bases sitting between them. Looked up from germline, CDR1 is SGHTA and CDR2 is FQGTGA. The CDR3 covers 14 residues. In nucleotides, the CDR3 is TGTGCCAGCAGCTTAGTGGACAGTTACAATGAGCAGTTCTTC. As protein: CASSLVDSYNEQFF.

The chain links TRBV12-3 or TRBV12-4 to TRBJ1-1; D not resolved. The CDR3 consists of 11 residues. Trimming cost V 2 bases and J 12 bases, with 10 bases left between them. The CDR3 protein is CASSLSSTTFF. The CDR3 DNA reads as TGTGCCAGCAGTTTATCGTCCACCACTTTCTTT.

The J gene is TRBJ1-5, the V gene TRBV28; D gene ambiguous. V lost 7 bases and J lost 9, with 13 bases in between. There are 12 residues in the CDR3. CDR1 is MDHEN, CDR2 SYDVKM, per germline. The CDR3 DNA reads as TGTGCCAGCACCGCGACGGGGTCGCCCCAGCATTTT. Translation gives CASTATGSPQHF.